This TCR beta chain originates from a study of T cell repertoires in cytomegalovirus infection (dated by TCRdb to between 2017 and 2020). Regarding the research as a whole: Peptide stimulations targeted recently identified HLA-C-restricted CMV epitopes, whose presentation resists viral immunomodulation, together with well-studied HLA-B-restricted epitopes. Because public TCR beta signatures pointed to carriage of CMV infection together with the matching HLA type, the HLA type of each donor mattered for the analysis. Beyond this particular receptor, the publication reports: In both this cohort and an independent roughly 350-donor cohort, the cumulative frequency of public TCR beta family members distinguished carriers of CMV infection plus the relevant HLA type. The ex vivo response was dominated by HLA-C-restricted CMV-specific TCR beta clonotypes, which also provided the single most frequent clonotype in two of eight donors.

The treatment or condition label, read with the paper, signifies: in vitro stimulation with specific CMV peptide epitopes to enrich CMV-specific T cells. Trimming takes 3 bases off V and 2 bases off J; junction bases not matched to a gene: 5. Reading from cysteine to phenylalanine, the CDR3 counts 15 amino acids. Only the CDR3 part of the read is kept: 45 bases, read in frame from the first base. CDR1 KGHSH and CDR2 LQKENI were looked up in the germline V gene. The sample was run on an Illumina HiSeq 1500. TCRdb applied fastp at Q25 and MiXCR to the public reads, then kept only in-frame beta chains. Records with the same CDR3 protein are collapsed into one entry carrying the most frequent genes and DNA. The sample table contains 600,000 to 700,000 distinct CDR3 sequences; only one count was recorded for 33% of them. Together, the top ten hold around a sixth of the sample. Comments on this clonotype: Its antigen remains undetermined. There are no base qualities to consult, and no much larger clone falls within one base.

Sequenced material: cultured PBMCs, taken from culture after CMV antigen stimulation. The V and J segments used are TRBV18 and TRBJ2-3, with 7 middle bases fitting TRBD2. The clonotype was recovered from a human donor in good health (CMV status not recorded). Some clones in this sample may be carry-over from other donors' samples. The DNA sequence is TGTGCCAGCTCACCCTGGCTAGCGGACACAGATACGCAGTATTTT. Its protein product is CASSPWLADTDTQYF.